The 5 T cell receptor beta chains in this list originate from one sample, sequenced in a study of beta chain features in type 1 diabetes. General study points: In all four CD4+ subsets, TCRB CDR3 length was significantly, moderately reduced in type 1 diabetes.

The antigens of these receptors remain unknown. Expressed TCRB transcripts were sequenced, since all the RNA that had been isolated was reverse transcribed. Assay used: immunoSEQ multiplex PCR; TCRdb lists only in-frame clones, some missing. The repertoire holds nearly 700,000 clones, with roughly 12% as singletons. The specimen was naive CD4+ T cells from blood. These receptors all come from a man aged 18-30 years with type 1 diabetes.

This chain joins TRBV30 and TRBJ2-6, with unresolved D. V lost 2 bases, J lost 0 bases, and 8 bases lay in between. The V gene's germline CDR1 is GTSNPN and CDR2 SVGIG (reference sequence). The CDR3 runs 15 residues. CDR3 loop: CAWSTQSSGANVLTF. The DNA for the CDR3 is TGTGCCTGGAGTACTCAGAGCTCTGGGGCCAACGTCCTGACTTTC.

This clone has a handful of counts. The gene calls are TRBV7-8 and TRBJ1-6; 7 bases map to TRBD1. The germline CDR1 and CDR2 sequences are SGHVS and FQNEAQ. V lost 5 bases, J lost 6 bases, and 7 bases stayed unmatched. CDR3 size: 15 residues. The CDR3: CASSNTGTVNSPLHF. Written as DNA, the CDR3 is TGTGCCAGCAGCAACACCGGGACAGTTAATTCACCCCTCCACTTT.

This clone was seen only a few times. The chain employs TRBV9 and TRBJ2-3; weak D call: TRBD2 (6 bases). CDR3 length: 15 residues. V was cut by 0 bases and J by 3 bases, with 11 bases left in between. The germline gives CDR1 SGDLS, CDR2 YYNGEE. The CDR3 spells CASSVVGGETDTQYF. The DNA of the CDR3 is TGTGCCAGCAGCGTAGTCGGGGGAGAGACAGATACGCAGTATTTT.

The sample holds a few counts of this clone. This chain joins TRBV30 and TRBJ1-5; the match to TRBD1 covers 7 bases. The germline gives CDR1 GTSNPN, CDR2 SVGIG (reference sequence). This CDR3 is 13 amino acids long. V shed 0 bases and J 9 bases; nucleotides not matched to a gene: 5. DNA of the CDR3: TGTGCCTGGAGTGTCGAGGGGGCTGGGCCCCAGCATTTT. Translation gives CAWSVEGAGPQHF.

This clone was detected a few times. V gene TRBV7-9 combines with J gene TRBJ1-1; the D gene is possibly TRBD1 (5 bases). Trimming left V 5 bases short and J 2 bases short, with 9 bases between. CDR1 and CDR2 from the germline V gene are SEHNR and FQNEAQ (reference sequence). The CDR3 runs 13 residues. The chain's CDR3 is CASSRRENTEAFF. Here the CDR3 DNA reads TGTGCCAGCAGCCGCAGGGAAAACACTGAAGCTTTCTTT. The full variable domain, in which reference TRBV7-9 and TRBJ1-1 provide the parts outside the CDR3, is DTGVSQNPRHKITKRGQNVTFRCDPISEHNRLYWYRQTLGQGPEFLTYFQNEAQLEKSRLLSDRFSAERPKGSFSTLEIQRTEQGDSAMYLCASSRRENTEAFFGQGTRLTVV.